The clone carrying this TCR beta chain came up many times. Its antigen is not identified. Not a single patient had been given any form of treatment at any point before undergoing thyroid surgery. Original data processing: A classifier for distant metastasis in papillary thyroid cancer was constructed using CDR3 differences observed across clinicopathological groups. TCRdb redid the clone calls on the PCR reads using MiXCR. The V and J calls were determined by TCRdb, not by the authors. The sample carries approximately 24,000 clones, around 21% recorded once. This sample is drawn from a study of metastatic and nonmetastatic thyroid tumors. Overall study results and limits: A significant increase in TCR beta diversity was reportedly seen in malignant thyroid tumors relative to benign nodules, in blood and tumor.

This TCR was recovered from a male donor with papillary thyroid cancer or a benign thyroid nodule (not recorded which). Some clones in this sample may be carry-over from other donors' samples. Sequencing was done on a sample of blood.

In nucleotides, the CDR3 is TGCGCCAGCAGCCGGACAGGGTTGGGAAATGAAAAACTGTTTTTT. Encoded protein: CASSRTGLGNEKLFF. The chain recombines TRBV5-1 with TRBJ1-4, with TRBD1 matching 8 bases. The CDR3 extends over 15 amino acids. The germline gives CDR1 SGHRS, CDR2 YFSETQ. J gave up 5 bases and V 4 bases, and 7 bases lay outside the gene matches.